This paragraph covers one TCR beta chain sequence. Antigen specificity is unknown. The data belong to a study of blood T cells in healthy people across ages. Study details: Per every two T cells, about one barcoded beta molecule was captured by template switching.

Alongside a J-beta primer mix, a sample-barcoded 5' primer served in a second PCR lasting about 7 to 11 cycles. TCRdb reprocessed the 5' RACE reads with MiXCR, giving one entry per CDR3 protein. This sample yields 730,000 or so distinct CDR3 sequences, of which roughly 44% are seen a single time; roughly 20% belongs to the top ten. Trimming removed 5 bases from V and 4 bases from J, with 12 bases in between. The CDR3 consists of 14 residues. Germline loops: CDR1 SQVTM, CDR2 ANQGSEA. Study outcomes and limitations: Measured against age, TCR beta diversity per million T cells decreased in a roughly linear manner.

Isolation yielded PBMCs, at least 7 million per sample, in every case. Total RNA was isolated from each sample in quantities of at least 5 micrograms. Sequenced sample: blood. The sequence was obtained from a woman aged 55-69 years in good health. The chain carries TRBV29-1 and TRBJ1-6; TRBD1 might be the D (6 bases). The CDR3: CSVSGGGYNSPLHF. In nucleotides, the CDR3 is TGCAGCGTTTCCGGAGGGGGGTATAATTCACCCCTCCACTTT. Full variable domain (remainder filled in from reference TRBV29-1 and TRBJ1-6): SAVISQKPSRDICQRGTSLTIQCQVDSQVTMMFWYRQQPGQSLTLIATANQGSEATYESGFVIDKFPISRPNLTFSTLTVSNMSPEDSSIYLCSVSGGGYNSPLHFGNGTRLTVT.